A single sample gave rise to the 16 T cell receptor beta chains below, sequenced in a study of blood T cell repertoires in COVID-19. The assay was immunoSEQ multiplex PCR, and TCRdb's table has in-frame clones only and misses some. The sample shows 220,000 or so clones, about 85% of them seen only once. Material for sequencing was peripheral blood. The source of these receptors is a woman aged 60-75 years who had recovered from COVID-19.

CDR3 coding DNA: TGCGCCAGCCGCGAGGCAGATACGCAGTATTTT. Protein: CASREADTQYF. The rearrangement joins TRBV5-1 to TRBJ2-3; D is ambiguous. Per germline, CDR1 SGHRS and CDR2 YFSETQ. Trimming shortened V by 7 bases and J by 4 bases, and 7 bases separated the two germline ends. The CDR3 sequence is 11 residues long.

This chain uses TRBV9 with TRBJ2-7, with 7 bases fitting TRBD1. CDR3 length: 14 amino acids. Losses at the gene ends were 4 bases for V and 5 bases for J; bases not matched to a gene: 9. CDR1 and CDR2 (germline): SGDLS, YYNGEE. In DNA form, the CDR3 reads TGTGCCAGCAGCCGACAAACAGGGGCCCACGAGCAGTACTTC. The encoded protein is CASSRQTGAHEQYF. The full variable domain, rest sourced from reference TRBV9 and TRBJ2-7, is DSGVTQTPKHLITATGQRVTLRCSPRSGDLSVYWYQQSLDQGLQFLIQYYNGEERAKGNILERFSAQQFPDLHSELNLSSLELGDSALYFCASSRQTGAHEQYFGPGTRLTVT.

The chain links TRBV3-1 (or the pseudogene TRBV3-2) to TRBJ2-3; possibly TRBD2 for D (6 bases). Germline V lookup: CDR1 LGHDT, CDR2 YNNKEL (reference sequence). This CDR3 contains 16 residues. The germline V and J ends were trimmed by 0 bases and 2 bases, with 12 bases remaining between them. Here the CDR3 reads CASSQDRASVTDTQYF. CDR3 sequence (DNA): TGTGCCAGCAGCCAAGATCGAGCTAGCGTCACAGATACGCAGTATTTT.

The gene calls are TRBV5-1 and TRBJ1-1; TRBD1 is a possible D gene (5 bases). Trimming removed 4 bases from V and 4 bases from J, with 14 bases in between. Germline CDR1 reads SGHRS; CDR2 reads YFSETQ. The CDR3 is 14 residues long. The CDR3 protein is CASSPLGGGTEAFF. The CDR3 nucleotides are TGCGCCAGCAGCCCCCTGGGGGGGGGCACTGAAGCTTTCTTT.

This chain uses TRBV5-1 with TRBJ1-2; 8 nucleotides line up with TRBD1. Germline V lookup: CDR1 SGHRS, CDR2 YFSETQ. The CDR3 has 13 amino acids. J was trimmed by 8 bases and V by 2 bases; bases with no gene match: 5. In DNA form, the CDR3 reads TGCGCCAGCAGCTTAGGGACAGGAGGCGGCTACACCTTC. As protein: CASSLGTGGGYTF.

The chain has TRBV5-6 and TRBJ2-5; 12 bases are shared with TRBD2. The ends lost 4 bases at V and 4 bases at J; junction bases unmatched: 11. CDR1 and CDR2 (germline): SGHDT, YYEEEE. The CDR3 consists of 17 residues. CDR3 DNA: TGTGCCAGCAGCGAGGTCGCTAGCGGGGGGGCGGGAGAGACCCAGTACTTC. Amino acid sequence: CASSEVASGGAGETQYF.

The rearrangement links TRBV7-9 to TRBJ2-1; TRBD1 might be the D (5 bases). CDR1 and CDR2 (germline): SEHNR, FQNEAQ (reference sequence). The CDR3 length is 13 residues. The germline V and J ends were trimmed by 1 base and 7 bases, with 8 bases remaining between them. CDR3 region: CASSLGGVNEQFF. The CDR3 nucleotides are TGTGCCAGCAGCTTAGGGGGCGTAAATGAGCAGTTCTTC.

The chain uses TRBV11-2 and TRBJ2-1; 9 bases are shared with TRBD2. V was clipped by 4 bases and J by 4 bases; unmatched bases: 14. From germline, CDR1 is SGHAT and CDR2 FQNNGV. This CDR3 contains 18 residues. CDR3 DNA sequence: TGTGCCAGCAGCTCCGGCGATCGGCTAGCGGGGTCTTACAATGAGCAGTTCTTC. Amino acid sequence: CASSSGDRLAGSYNEQFF.

The chain has TRBV2 and TRBJ1-6; a possible D gene is TRBD1 (6 bases). The V end was cut by 4 bases, the J end by 9 bases, with 13 bases between. CDR1 SNHLY and CDR2 FYNNEI come from the germline V gene. This CDR3 spans 14 amino acids. CDR3 residues: CASSGRRGGSPLHF. The CDR3 region has the DNA TGTGCCAGCAGTGGTCGCAGGGGTGGTTCACCCCTCCACTTT.

The chain is built from TRBV7-2 and TRBJ2-5; 7 positions match TRBD1. This CDR3 comprises 15 residues. Germline V gene sequence: CDR1 SGHTA, CDR2 FQGNSA. J lost 0 bases, V lost 4 bases, and 5 bases had no gene match. CDR3 residues: CASSSGQRYQETQYF. The CDR3 DNA sequence: TGTGCCAGCAGCTCGGGACAGAGGTACCAAGAGACCCAGTACTTC.

This chain connects TRBV25-1 to TRBJ1-1, with a tentative D call TRBD1 (5 bases). Between the trimmed V and J ends, which lost 0 bases and 5 bases, there was a span of 22 bases. The length of the CDR3 is 18 residues. The germline V gene has CDR1 MGHDK and CDR2 SYGVNS. The DNA for the CDR3 is TGTGCCAGCAGTGAATATTGGCACAGGTCAGGTGGGGGGACTGAAGCTTTCTTT. Translated: CASSEYWHRSGGGTEAFF.

This chain connects TRBV30 to TRBJ1-2; 9 positions match TRBD1. Germline CDR1 GTSNPN, CDR2 SVGIG (reference sequence). CDR3 size: 14 residues. Losses at the gene ends were 2 bases for V and 5 bases for J; bases not matched to a gene: 6. CDR3 in amino acids: CAWSRGGTGYGYTF. The CDR3 nucleotides read TGTGCCTGGAGTCGTGGAGGGACAGGGTATGGCTACACCTTC.

The J gene is TRBJ1-2, the V gene TRBV18, with TRBD1 identical over 7 bases. Germline loops: CDR1 KGHSH, CDR2 LQKENI. The CDR3 has 16 amino acids. V was clipped by 5 bases and J by 1 base; unmatched bases: 10. The CDR3 DNA follows: TGTGCCAGCTCAAGCGGGCAGGGGGGACTTAACTATGGCTACACCTTC. This encodes CASSSGQGGLNYGYTF.

This chain links TRBV15 with TRBJ1-1; the D gene is possibly TRBD1 (5 bases). Trimming left V 0 bases short and J 8 bases short, with 16 bases between. CDR3 size: 15 residues. The germline gives CDR1 LNHNV, CDR2 YYDKDF (reference sequence). The CDR3 here is CATSRDTFGGVEAFF. CDR3 DNA sequence: TGTGCCACCAGCAGAGATACGTTTGGGGGGGTGGAAGCTTTCTTT.

Worth noting for this clone: An end of the junction does not agree with germline; a read error may underlie this. This chain connects TRBV7-2 to TRBJ1-6; possible D gene TRBD1, 6 bases. The length of the CDR3 is 13 residues. Germline CDR1 is SGHTA and CDR2 is FQGNSA. CDR3 DNA sequence: TGTGCCAGCAGCTTCGCAGGGGTTTCATCCCTCCACTTT. Its translation is CASSFAGVSSLHF.

The chain links TRBV5-1 to TRBJ2-5, with TRBD1 matching 7 bases. The trim removed 0 bases at V and 5 bases at J, leaving 4 bases unmatched. Germline CDR1 and CDR2: SGHRS and YFSETQ. CDR3 length equals 14 residues. The chain's CDR3 is CASSLEGAAETQYF. The CDR3 nucleotides are TGCGCCAGCAGCTTGGAGGGGGCCGCGGAGACCCAGTACTTC.